These 21 T cell receptor beta chains share one sample of origin, sequenced in a study of early T cells in non-severe SARS-CoV-2 infection. TCRdb itself ran the 5' RACE reads through MiXCR, one entry per CDR3 protein. The table has over 50,000 distinct CDR3 sequences, roughly 12% seen once. The specimen was whole blood. The origin of the receptors is an adult who was a healthcare worker with PCR-confirmed SARS-CoV-2 infection or an uninfected control (not recorded which).

This clonotype was seen more than once but under ten times. This chain connects TRBV9 to TRBJ2-1; D call uncertain. The CDR3 covers 16 residues. Trimming took off 3 bases at V and 2 bases at J, with 15 bases between the two ends. CDR1 is SGDLS, CDR2 YYNGEE, per germline. CDR3: CASSGGSGYAYNEQFF. In DNA, the CDR3 is TGTGCCAGCAGCGGGGGTTCGGGTTACGCCTACAATGAGCAGTTCTTC.

This clonotype was observed a few times. The J gene is TRBJ1-2, the V gene TRBV7-8, with D possibly TRBD1 on 6 matching bases. Germline loops: CDR1 SGHVS, CDR2 FQNEAQ. Trimming left V 6 bases short and J 4 bases short, with 15 bases between. The CDR3 consists of 14 residues. CDR3 sequence reads: CASSSQGRGYGYTF. DNA of the CDR3: TGTGCCAGCAGTTCACAGGGTCGGGGCTATGGCTACACCTTC.

This clonotype was seen repeatedly, ten times or more. The chain recombines TRBV28 with TRBJ2-7, with 8 positions matching TRBD2. Per the germline V gene, CDR1 is MDHEN and CDR2 is SYDVKM. The V gene end was trimmed by 2 bases and the J gene end by 0 bases; junction bases not matched to a gene: 9. The CDR3 consists of 17 residues. CDR3 in amino acids: CASSLLAGGLHSYEQYF. The CDR3 DNA sequence: TGTGCCAGCAGTTTACTGGCGGGAGGATTACACTCCTACGAGCAGTACTTC.

This chain links TRBV20-1 with TRBJ2-1, with 12 bases aligning to TRBD2. V dropped 2 bases and J dropped 7; count of bases not matched to a gene: 9. Germline V gene data show CDR1 as DFQATT and CDR2 as SNEGSKA (reference sequence). CDR3 length equals 16 residues. For the CDR3, the DNA is TGCAGTGCTAGAACCAAGACTAGCGGGGGACAGAATGAGCAGTTCTTC. Translation: CSARTKTSGGQNEQFF.

This clonotype was found many times. The rearrangement links TRBV5-1 to TRBJ2-3; D unresolved. The CDR3 spans 15 residues. CDR1 SGHRS and CDR2 YFSETQ come from the germline V gene. Trimming shortened V by 4 bases and J by 0 bases, and 12 bases separated the two germline ends. The CDR3 DNA reads TGCGCCAGCAGCGAGGACCCCGCTAGCACAGATACGCAGTATTTT. Protein: CASSEDPASTDTQYF. The full variable domain, in which reference TRBV5-1 and TRBJ2-3 provide the parts outside the CDR3, is KAGVTQTPRYLIKTRGQQVTLSCSPISGHRSVSWYQQTPGQGLQFLFEYFSETQRNKGNFPGRFSGRQFSNSRSEMNVSTLELGDSALYLCASSEDPASTDTQYFGPGTRLTVL.

A few counts support this clonotype. The chain combines TRBV28 with TRBJ1-6; D remains ambiguous. Germline lookup yields CDR1 MDHEN and CDR2 SYDVKM. The CDR3 has 15 amino acids. Trimming removed 4 bases from V and 3 bases from J, with 10 bases in between. CDR3: CASSSPQDYNSPLHF. DNA for the CDR3: TGTGCCAGCAGTTCCCCGCAGGACTATAATTCACCCCTCCACTTT.

The V gene is TRBV28, the J gene TRBJ2-4; the D is unclear. Germline CDR1 is MDHEN and CDR2 is SYDVKM. This CDR3 has 14 residues. The V gene lost 4 bases and the J gene lost 0 bases, with 7 bases spanning the gap. CDR3 region: CASSSQVAKNIQYF. CDR3 nucleotides: TGTGCCAGCAGTTCCCAGGTAGCCAAAAACATTCAGTACTTC.

In this sample, this clonotype turned up many times. This chain connects TRBV15 to TRBJ1-4; 7 positions match TRBD1. This CDR3 spans 15 amino acids. Germline V gives CDR1 LNHNV, CDR2 YYDKDF (reference sequence). The junction had 13 bases not matched to a gene; V was cut back by 6 bases and J by 9 bases. CDR3 loop: CATSKAGTEKKKLFF. The CDR3 nucleotides are TGTGCCACCAGTAAGGCCGGGACAGAGAAAAAAAAACTGTTTTTT. Full variable domain (missing parts from reference TRBV15 and TRBJ1-4): DAMVIQNPRYQVTQFGKPVTLSCSQTLNHNVMYWYQQKSSQAPKLLFHYYDKDFNNEADTPDNFQSRRPNTSFCFLDIRSPGLGDTAMYLCATSKAGTEKKKLFFGSGTQLSVL.

This clonotype appeared many times. The chain employs TRBV12-3 or TRBV12-4 and TRBJ2-1; 9 bases fit TRBD2. J gave up 7 bases and V 6 bases, and 16 bases lay outside the gene matches. The CDR3 totals 17 residues. In DNA form, the CDR3 reads TGTGCCAGCAGCATGAGGGAAAGGACTAGCGTTCAAAATGAGCAGTTCTTC. It codes for CASSMRERTSVQNEQFF.

This clonotype has a handful of counts. The chain joins TRBV20-1 to TRBJ1-5; D call uncertain. V lost 1 base to trimming and J lost 0 bases, with 10 bases between them. CDR1 is DFQATT, CDR2 SNEGSKA, per germline (reference sequence). This CDR3 is built from 15 residues. CDR3 sequence reads: CSARVLGNSNQPQHF. CDR3 nucleotides: TGCAGTGCTAGAGTCCTGGGGAATAGCAATCAGCCCCAGCATTTT.

This clonotype was observed a handful of times. This chain links TRBV4-1 with TRBJ2-5, with 8 nucleotides matching TRBD1. Germline values: CDR1 MGHRA, CDR2 YSYEKL. The V gene end was trimmed by 1 base and the J gene end by 5 bases; junction bases not matched to a gene: 12. The CDR3 runs 17 residues. The CDR3 is CASSQGPARGPSETQYF. In DNA, the CDR3 is TGCGCCAGCAGCCAAGGACCCGCCAGGGGGCCGTCGGAGACCCAGTACTTC.

This clonotype was seen a handful of times. This chain uses TRBV5-6 with TRBJ1-1; the D gene is possibly TRBD1 (5 bases). The CDR3 contains 15 residues. Germline V gene sequence: CDR1 SGHDT, CDR2 YYEEEE. With 3 bases removed from V and 2 bases from J, the gap between germline ends came to 14 bases. The CDR3 DNA is TGTGCCAGCAGCTCCGCAGGGAGCTTAAACACTGAAGCTTTCTTT. This gives the protein CASSSAGSLNTEAFF.

This CDR3 reads CASSPQDRGPQHF. CDR3 DNA sequence: TGTGCCAGCTCACCACAGGACCGGGGGCCCCAGCATTTT. This chain joins TRBV18 and TRBJ1-5; D is ambiguous. CDR1 is KGHSH, CDR2 LQKENI, per germline. The V end was cut by 1 base, the J end by 9 bases, with 10 bases between. The CDR3 totals 13 residues.

This clonotype was observed many times. The J gene is TRBJ2-5, the V gene TRBV2; D possibly corresponds to TRBD2 (5 bases). CDR3 length: 14 amino acids. V was cut by 6 bases and J by 4 bases, with 15 bases left in between. In germline, CDR1 is SNHLY, CDR2 FYNNEI. The CDR3 is CASRPGDMRETQYF. CDR3 nucleotides: TGTGCCAGCAGGCCCGGGGATATGCGAGAGACCCAGTACTTC.

The chain couples TRBV6-6 to TRBJ2-1, with 8 bases lining up with TRBD2. Germline V gene data show CDR1 as MNHNY and CDR2 as SVGAGI (reference sequence). V trimming: 0 bases; J trimming: 4 bases; junction bases outside the gene matches: 5. This CDR3 spans 16 amino acids. The CDR3 spells CASSYSSGRRYNEQFF. The CDR3 nucleotides read TGTGCCAGCAGTTACTCCAGCGGGAGAAGGTACAATGAGCAGTTCTTC.

The J gene is TRBJ2-6, the V gene TRBV6-1, with D maybe TRBD2 (6 bases). Trimming left V 6 bases short and J 3 bases short, with 9 bases between. Germline V gene data show CDR1 as MNHNS and CDR2 as SASEGT. This CDR3 is built from 14 residues. The CDR3: CASRREDGANVLTF. The DNA for the CDR3 is TGTGCCAGCAGGAGGGAGGATGGGGCCAACGTCCTGACTTTC.

The chain joins TRBV28 to TRBJ2-1; D gene ambiguous. V lost 5 bases and J lost 3, with 17 bases in between. From germline, CDR1 is MDHEN and CDR2 SYDVKM. CDR3 length: 16 amino acids. The CDR3 loop reads CASSGPMARFYNEQFF. CDR3 DNA: TGTGCCAGCAGTGGACCCATGGCAAGGTTCTACAATGAGCAGTTCTTC.

This clonotype appeared a few times. V and J are TRBV7-3 and TRBJ2-5; D is possibly TRBD1 (5 bases). Trimming shortened V by 5 bases and J by 5 bases, and 15 bases separated the two germline ends. This CDR3 comprises 14 residues. Germline-derived CDR1 and CDR2 are SGHTA and FQGTGA. The CDR3 nucleotides read TGTGCCAGCAGCATGACCAGGGATAGCGAGACCCAGTACTTC. Amino acids: CASSMTRDSETQYF. Full variable domain (missing parts from reference TRBV7-3 and TRBJ2-5): GAGVSQTPSNKVTEKGKYVELRCDPISGHTALYWYRQSLGQGPEFLIYFQGTGAADDSGLPNDRFFAVRPEGSVSTLKIQRTERGDSAVYLCASSMTRDSETQYFGPGTRLLVL.

This clonotype was observed at least ten times. The chain employs TRBV10-3 and TRBJ2-2, with D tentatively TRBD1 (6 bases). Germline values: CDR1 ENHRY, CDR2 SYGVKD. The CDR3 sequence is 16 residues long. Trimming took off 10 bases at V and 7 bases at J, with 25 bases between the two ends. CDR3 sequence reads: CATTRGGQPFLGELFF. The CDR3 nucleotides are TGTGCCACCACGAGAGGCGGACAGCCCTTCCTCGGGGAGCTGTTTTTT.

The chain is built from TRBV29-1 and TRBJ1-1; D is unclear. The CDR3 extends over 10 amino acids. Germline V gives CDR1 SQVTM, CDR2 ANQGSEA. Trimming cost V 3 bases and J 12 bases, with 11 bases left between them. The CDR3 sequence is CSVERSGTFF. In DNA form, the CDR3 reads TGCAGCGTTGAGAGATCGGGGACTTTCTTT. Full variable domain (outside the CDR3, taken from reference TRBV29-1 and TRBJ1-1): SAVISQKPSRDICQRGTSLTIQCQVDSQVTMMFWYRQQPGQSLTLIATANQGSEATYESGFVIDKFPISRPNLTFSTLTVSNMSPEDSSIYLCSVERSGTFFGQGTRLTVV.

This clonotype came up many times. CDR3 nucleotide sequence: TGTGCCAGCAGCGCCGTTGGGACAGATACGCAGTATTTT. This sequence encodes CASSAVGTDTQYF. The chain recombines TRBV2 with TRBJ2-3; D is uncertain. The germline V gene has CDR1 SNHLY and CDR2 FYNNEI. CDR3 size: 13 residues. V lost 6 bases and J lost 3, with 10 bases in between.